A single count supports the clone carrying this TCR beta chain. The data stem from a study of patients and donors after allogeneic stem cell transplantation. The J segment lost 4 bases and the V segment lost 3 bases, leaving 4 bases of the junction unmatched. This CDR3 is built from 13 residues. Germline V gene sequence: CDR1 GTSNPN, CDR2 SVGIG (reference sequence). Using its own MiXCR run on the RT-PCR reads, TCRdb lists one record per CDR3 protein. The sample lists 15,000 to 20,000 distinct CDR3 sequences; around 29% were seen once. Sequencing was done on a sample of blood, either unsorted or a sorted T cell fraction (not recorded which). This TCR was sampled from a human donor who was either an allogeneic HSCT recipient or a stem cell or donor lymphocyte infusion donor (not recorded which). It is not recorded whose cells these are; they may come from a transplant donor. The chain combines TRBV30 with TRBJ1-2; 8 nucleotides align to TRBD1. The CDR3, as DNA: TGTGCCTGGAGCGGCGGGACAGGCTATGGCTACACCTTC. Translating gives CAWSGGTGYGYTF.